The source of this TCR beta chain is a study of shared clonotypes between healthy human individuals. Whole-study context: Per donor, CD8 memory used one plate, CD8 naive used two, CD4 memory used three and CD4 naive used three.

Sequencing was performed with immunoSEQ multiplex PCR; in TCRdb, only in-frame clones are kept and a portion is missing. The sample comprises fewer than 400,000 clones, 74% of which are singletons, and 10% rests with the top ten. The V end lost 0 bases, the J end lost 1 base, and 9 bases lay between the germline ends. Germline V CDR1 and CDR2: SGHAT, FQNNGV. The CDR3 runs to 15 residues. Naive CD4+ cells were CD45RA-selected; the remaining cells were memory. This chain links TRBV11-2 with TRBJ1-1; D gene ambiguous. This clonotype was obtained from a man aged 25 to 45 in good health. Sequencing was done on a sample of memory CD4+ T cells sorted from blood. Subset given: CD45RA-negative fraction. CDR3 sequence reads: CASSLDAQANTEAFF. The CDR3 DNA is TGTGCCAGCAGCTTAGATGCCCAAGCGAACACTGAAGCTTTCTTT.